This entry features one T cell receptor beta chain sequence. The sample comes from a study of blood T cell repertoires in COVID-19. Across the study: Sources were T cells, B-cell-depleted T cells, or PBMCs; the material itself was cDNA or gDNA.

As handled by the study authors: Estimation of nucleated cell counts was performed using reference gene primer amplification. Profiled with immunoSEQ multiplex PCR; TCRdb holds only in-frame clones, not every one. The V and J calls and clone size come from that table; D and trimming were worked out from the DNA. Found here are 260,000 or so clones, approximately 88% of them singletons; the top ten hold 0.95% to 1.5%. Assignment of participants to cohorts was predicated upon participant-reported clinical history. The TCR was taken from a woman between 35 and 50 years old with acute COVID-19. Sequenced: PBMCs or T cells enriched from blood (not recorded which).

CDR3 bases: TGTGCCAGCACCCCTTTTGAGAGGGGGATTACCTTTTCCTACAATGAGCAGTTCTTC. It codes for CASTPFERGITFSYNEQFF. This sequence joins TRBV7-3 and TRBJ2-1, with TRBD1 as a possible D gene (6 bases). Trimming removed 7 bases at V and 1 base at J, with 26 bases between. The germline gives CDR1 SGHTA, CDR2 FQGTGA. The CDR3 sequence is 19 residues long. Full variable domain (missing parts from reference TRBV7-3 and TRBJ2-1): GAGVSQTPSNKVTEKGKYVELRCDPISGHTALYWYRQSLGQGPEFLIYFQGTGAADDSGLPNDRFFAVRPEGSVSTLKIQRTERGDSAVYLCASTPFERGITFSYNEQFFGPGTRLTVL.